The clone carrying this T cell receptor (beta chain) was seen a handful of times. Its antigen is unknown. Expressed TCRB transcripts were sequenced because the isolated RNA had all been reverse transcribed beforehand. The data were produced by immunoSEQ multiplex PCR, yet TCRdb's version contains in-frame clones alone and is incomplete. The table lists a few hundred thousand clones, around 13% of them singletons. This entry belongs to a study of beta chain features in type 1 diabetes. General study points: No resolution was reached here on whether HLA type influences TCRB rearrangement. Within each of all four CD4+ subsets, Type 1 diabetes patients had TCRB CDR3s that were moderately but significantly shorter. Highly expressing activated T cells could be over-counted with a cDNA template.

In total, each donor contributed a single heparinised blood draw that averaged around 120 mL. The TCR originated in a young man in good health. The specimen was naive CD4+ T cells from blood.

The CDR3 sequence: CSVRGILVGGYTF. DNA of the CDR3: TGCAGCGTTCGGGGGATATTAGTGGGCGGCTACACCTTC. This chain links TRBV29-1 with TRBJ1-2; tentatively, D is TRBD1 (5 bases). The CDR3 length is 13 residues. V lost 5 bases and J 8 bases, leaving 18 bases between the germline ends. CDR1 SQVTM and CDR2 ANQGSEA come from the germline V gene.